This is a list of T cell receptor beta chains from one sample in a study of regulatory T cells in long-lasting Graves disease. TCRdb re-called the multiplex PCR reads through MiXCR, storing one row per CDR3 protein. The data contain hundreds of thousands of distinct CDR3 sequences, around 19% of them singletons. Sequenced material: peripheral blood mononuclear cells (PBMCs), taken when the disease was refractory, from a patient treated with antithyroid drugs. The receptors shown here come from a female donor with Graves disease. The CDR3 runs from the conserved cysteine through the conserved F or W. D genes are given only for firm matches. Some rows mark clone size as missing; the rest say once, few, many or name a class of expanded clone.

d_gene	abundance	j_gene	v_gene	CDR3nt	CDR3aa
.	few	TRBJ2-5	TRBV4-3	TGCGCCAGCAGCCAAGATAGCACGGCCAGGGAGACCCAGTACTTC	CASSQDSTARETQYF
TRBD1	.	TRBJ2-7	TRBV5-1	TGCGCCAGCAGCCCGAACAGGGGTTCCTACGAGCAGTACTTC	CASSPNRGSYEQYF
.	many	TRBJ2-4	TRBV3-1	TGTGCCAGCACCGAAGTTGCATGTCAGTACTTC	CASTEVACQYF
.	.	TRBJ1-5	TRBV15	TGTGCCACCAGCAGAGATCATACAGGGTCCAATCAGCCCCAGCATTTT	CATSRDHTGSNQPQHF
TRBD1	.	TRBJ1-2	TRBV28	TGTGCCAGCAGCCCCCGGGACAGGGGTTATGGCCACACCTTC	CASSPRDRGYGHTF
.	.	TRBJ2-2	TRBV3-1	TGTGCCAGCAGCCATCTAGGGGTTTACACCGGGGAGCTGTTTTTT	CASSHLGVYTGELFF
.	few	TRBJ2-2	TRBV6-2/TRBV6-3	TGTGCCAGCAGTTACGCCGGGGGAAAGCTGTTTTTT	CASSYAGGKLFF
.	few	TRBJ1-2	TRBV27	TGTGCCAGCAGTTTCTCCGTGGACTATGGCTACACCTTC	CASSFSVDYGYTF
.	.	TRBJ2-7	TRBV6-1	TGTGCCAGCAGTCACCGGACAGCCCACGAGCAGTACTTC	CASSHRTAHEQYF
.	.	TRBJ1-5	TRBV30	TGTGCCTGGAGTGTTGGGGGGAGACGCAATCAGCCCCAGCATTTT	CAWSVGGRRNQPQHF
.	.	TRBJ1-5	TRBV6-6	TGTGCCAGCAGTTATTTCGAGGATCAGCCCCAGCATTTT	CASSYFEDQPQHF
TRBD2	.	TRBJ2-7	TRBV20-1	TGCAGTCCTGCCGGGACTACATCCTACGAGCAGTACTTC	CSPAGTTSYEQYF
.	few	TRBJ2-4	TRBV7-9	TGTGCCAGCAGCCTCACAAGCAACATTCAGTACTTC	CASSLTSNIQYF
.	few	TRBJ2-6	TRBV3-1	TGTGCCAGCAGCCCCCCTCTATCGGGGTTAATCTCTGGGGCCAACGTCCTGACTTTC	CASSPPLSGLISGANVLTF
.	.	TRBJ1-5	TRBV19	TGTGCCAGTAGTATAGTCAGGGCTCAGCCCCAGCATTTT	CASSIVRAQPQHF
.	few	TRBJ2-5	TRBV18	TGTGCCAGCTCTCGCCAACAGGGTGGTCGCCAAGAGACCCAGTACTTC	CASSRQQGGRQETQYF
TRBD2	many	TRBJ2-7	TRBV11-1	TGTGCCAGCAGTCCCGGGACTAGCGGGAGCTACGAGCAGTACTTC	CASSPGTSGSYEQYF
TRBD1	few	TRBJ1-1	TRBV6-1	TGTGCCAGCTCGGCAAGAAGCAGGGGGCAGACTGAAGCTTTCTTT	CASSARSRGQTEAFF
.	few	TRBJ2-5	TRBV7-7	TGTGCGGTAGGGGGGCGAGAGACCCAGTACTTC	CAVGGRETQYF
.	many	TRBJ2-7	TRBV6-1	TGTGCCAGCAGTGCAGAACCGGGTGGCATCCACGAGCAGTACTTC	CASSAEPGGIHEQYF
TRBD1	few	TRBJ1-5	TRBV10-3	TGTGCCATCAGTGGACAGGGAGAGAATCAGCCCCAGCATTTT	CAISGQGENQPQHF
.	.	TRBJ1-2	TRBV7-2	TGTGCCAGCAGAAAAACCCAACGGGGAAAGATCTTGGCGACAGACTACTATGGCTACACCTTC	CASRKTQRGKILATDYYGYTF
TRBD2	.	TRBJ2-1	TRBV11-2	TGTGCCAGCAGCTTGTCTAGCGGGGGCCAAACCTACAATGAGCAGTTCTTC	CASSLSSGGQTYNEQFF
.	many	TRBJ1-2	TRBV12-3/TRBV12-4	TGTGCCAGCAGTCTAAGCGGGGGTCTTATGGGCTACACCTTC	CASSLSGGLMGYTF
.	many	TRBJ1-2	TRBV6-5	TGTGCCAGCAGTTACCAGCAGGGCTATGGCTACACCTTC	CASSYQQGYGYTF
.	few	TRBJ1-1	TRBV6-2/TRBV6-3	TGTGCCAGCAGTTCTCGGACGAGCGACACTGAAGCTTTCTTT	CASSSRTSDTEAFF
TRBD1	many	TRBJ1-2	TRBV20-1	TGCAGTGCTAGTGGACAGGGGGCGGAAGGCTACACCTTC	CSASGQGAEGYTF
.	many	TRBJ2-1	TRBV10-3	TGTGCCATCAGTGAGTCGGGGACCTCGCATAGTGAGCAGTTCTTC	CAISESGTSHSEQFF
.	.	TRBJ2-2	TRBV7-9	TGTGCCAGCAGTTCGAGGGGTCTTAACACCGGGGAGCTGTTTTTT	CASSSRGLNTGELFF
.	.	TRBJ1-5	TRBV4-1	TGCGCCAGCAGCCAAGAGGACGGAGATCAGCCCCAGCATTTT	CASSQEDGDQPQHF
.	many	TRBJ2-5	TRBV12-3/TRBV12-4	TGTGCCAGCACCCATAATGCGGGACCCTCGCGAGAGACCCAGTACTTC	CASTHNAGPSRETQYF
TRBD1	many	TRBJ2-7	TRBV7-9	TGTGCCAGCAGCCTCCGGACAGGCTATGCCGAGCAGTACTTC	CASSLRTGYAEQYF
.	.	TRBJ2-5	TRBV7-9	TGTGCCAGCAGCTTAGTTGAGGGTGAGACCCAGTACTTC	CASSLVEGETQYF